A single sample is the source of the 22 T cell receptor beta chains below, sequenced in a study of blood T cell repertoires in COVID-19. Method: immunoSEQ multiplex PCR; TCRdb's copy keeps in-frame clones and lacks some. The table lists about 110,000 clones, roughly nine tenths of them singletons. The sample taken for sequencing was peripheral blood. These TCRs come from a woman aged 80 or over with acute or convalescent COVID-19.

The chain is built from TRBV2 and TRBJ2-7; no clear D gene. This CDR3 has 14 amino acids. V lost 6 bases and J 5 bases, leaving 17 bases between the germline ends. The germline V gene encodes CDR1 SNHLY and CDR2 FYNNEI. The CDR3 spells CASSVGLLVDEQYF. CDR3 DNA: TGTGCCAGCAGCGTCGGTTTGCTTGTTGACGAGCAGTACTTC.

The J gene is TRBJ2-4, the V gene TRBV3-1 (or the pseudogene TRBV3-2); TRBD2 agrees at 9 bases. The germline gives CDR1 LGHDT, CDR2 YNNKEL (reference sequence). With 4 bases clipped from V and 0 bases from J, the junction kept 7 bases outside the gene matches. The CDR3 length is 17 residues. DNA of the CDR3: TGTGCCAGCAGCCTTGCCGCGGGGGGGCTAGCCAAAAACATTCAGTACTTC. Protein: CASSLAAGGLAKNIQYF.

This clone was observed a single time. The chain employs TRBV4-2 and TRBJ1-2, with 7 positions matching TRBD1. Per the germline V gene, CDR1 is LGHNA and CDR2 is YNFKEQ. The CDR3 is made up of 14 amino acids. J lost 3 bases, V lost 3 bases, and 4 bases had no gene match. For the CDR3, the DNA is TGTGCCAGCAGCCACCTAACAGGGGACTATGGCTACACCTTC. This translates into CASSHLTGDYGYTF.

The chain is built from TRBV5-1 and TRBJ2-7, with 7 bases that match TRBD1. V was clipped by 4 bases and J by 2 bases; unmatched bases: 9. Germline values: CDR1 SGHRS, CDR2 YFSETQ. This CDR3 region has 15 residues. The CDR3 bases are TGCGCCAGCAGCCTGCAGGGGGAAGGGCCCTACGAGCAGTACTTC. Amino acid sequence: CASSLQGEGPYEQYF.

V usage is TRBV27 and J usage is TRBJ2-1; a weak D match, TRBD2 (7 bases). V lost 5 bases and J lost 0, with 14 bases in between. This CDR3 has 16 residues. Germline assignment: CDR1 MNHEY and CDR2 SMNVEV (reference sequence). The CDR3 here is CASSRRGPSSYNEQFF. The CDR3 bases are TGTGCCAGCAGTCGGCGGGGGCCGAGCTCCTACAATGAGCAGTTCTTC.

V usage is TRBV19 and J usage is TRBJ2-6; possible D gene TRBD1, 5 bases. Trimming removed 3 bases at V and 0 bases at J, with 9 bases between. This CDR3 is 16 amino acids long. The germline CDR1 and CDR2 sequences are LNHDA and SQIVND (reference sequence). CDR3 DNA sequence: TGTGCCAGTAGTATGACAGTTAACTCTGGGGCCAACGTCCTGACTTTC. As protein: CASSMTVNSGANVLTF.

To note about this clone: At one boundary the junction diverges from the germline segment, which might be a read error. The chain links TRBV3-1 (or the pseudogene TRBV3-2) to TRBJ1-1, with D hard to call. Germline V gene data show CDR1 as LGHDT and CDR2 as YNNKEL (reference sequence). The CDR3 is made up of 12 amino acids. CDR3 sequence: CASSQPGSPAHF. The CDR3 DNA sequence: TGTGCCAGCAGCCAACCAGGATCCCCGGCCCATTTT.

The chain employs TRBV19 and TRBJ2-3, with TRBD1 matching over 8 bases. Germline V gene lookup returns CDR1 LNHDA and CDR2 SQIVND (reference sequence). This CDR3 has 16 amino acids. After removal of 1 base from V and 4 bases from J, the junction contained 7 bases not matched to a gene. As DNA, the CDR3 is TGTGCCAGTAGTATAGGGTCAGGGGGCCCTCCAGATACGCAGTATTTT. Its protein is CASSIGSGGPPDTQYF.

The V gene is TRBV7-2, the J gene TRBJ2-3, with 8 positions matching TRBD1. Germline V lookup: CDR1 SGHTA, CDR2 FQGNSA. The CDR3 is made up of 16 amino acids. The V segment lost 5 bases and the J segment 0 bases; nucleotides outside the gene matches: 7. CDR3 residues: CASSQTGASSTDTQYF. CDR3 sequence (DNA): TGTGCCAGCAGCCAGACAGGGGCCTCAAGCACAGATACGCAGTATTTT.

The V and J genes are TRBV19 and TRBJ2-3; 7 bases map to TRBD2. Germline V lookup: CDR1 LNHDA, CDR2 SQIVND (reference sequence). The CDR3 is 16 amino acids. J gave up 7 bases and V 1 base, and 11 bases lay outside the gene matches. CDR3 sequence reads: CASSIGGGLGGHTQYF. Written as DNA, the CDR3 is TGTGCCAGTAGTATAGGCGGGGGACTTGGCGGGCATACGCAGTATTTT.

This clone was recorded a few times. The CDR3 is CASIWTGENIQYF. The DNA for the CDR3 is TGTGCCAGCATTTGGACAGGGGAAAACATTCAGTACTTC. The chain combines TRBV6-5 with TRBJ2-4; 9 bases agree with TRBD1. Germline loops: CDR1 MNHEY, CDR2 SVGAGI. With V trimmed by 7 bases and J by 5 bases, 3 bases remained unmatched. This CDR3 region has 13 residues.

This chain uses TRBV7-2 with TRBJ1-6; 7 bases map to TRBD1. V gave up 5 bases and J gave up 7 bases; unmatched junction bases: 8. This CDR3 has 15 amino acids. Germline V gene data show CDR1 as SGHTA and CDR2 as FQGNSA. The chain's CDR3 is CASSARQGMNSPLHF. The DNA of the CDR3 is TGTGCCAGCAGCGCACGACAGGGTATGAATTCACCCCTCCACTTT.

This clone appeared a single time. One junction end disagrees with the germline gene, perhaps due to a read error. This rearrangement joins TRBV2 to TRBJ2-5; 9 positions agree with TRBD1. The CDR3 is made up of 14 amino acids. CDR1 and CDR2 from the germline V gene are SNHLY and FYNNEI. CDR3 DNA: TGTGCCAGCGGTGAACAGGGGGCGGGGGAGACCCAGTACTTC. Protein product: CASGEQGAGETQYF.

The chain links TRBV19 to TRBJ1-2, with 8 bases lining up with TRBD1. V gave up 5 bases and J gave up 2 bases; unmatched junction bases: 13. Germline V gives CDR1 LNHDA, CDR2 SQIVND (reference sequence). The CDR3 consists of 17 residues. As DNA, the CDR3 is TGTGCCAGTAGTCCAACCGCCGGGACAGGCGAGAACTATGGCTACACCTTC. It codes for CASSPTAGTGENYGYTF.

This clone has only a few counts. The rearrangement uses TRBV19 and TRBJ1-2; 8 bases are shared with TRBD1. The V gene end was trimmed by 3 bases and the J gene end by 8 bases; junction bases not matched to a gene: 14. The CDR3 length is 16 residues. Germline CDR1 is LNHDA and CDR2 is SQIVND (reference sequence). The CDR3 is CASSIGTGLRAGGYTF. As DNA, the CDR3 is TGTGCCAGTAGTATTGGGACAGGCCTAAGGGCTGGCGGCTACACCTTC.

The chain is built from TRBV7-8 and TRBJ2-5, with D tentatively TRBD1 (6 bases). Germline loops: CDR1 SGHVS, CDR2 FQNEAQ. The V end lost 3 bases, the J end lost 0 bases, and 8 bases lay between the germline ends. This CDR3 is 14 amino acids long. The CDR3 DNA follows: TGTGCCAGCAGCTTCGACAGGTACCAAGAGACCCAGTACTTC. Translating it yields CASSFDRYQETQYF. Using reference TRBV7-8 and TRBJ2-5 for the parts outside the CDR3, the full variable domain is GAGVSQSPRYKVAKRGQDVALRCDPISGHVSLFWYQQALGQGPEFLTYFQNEAQLDKSGLPSDRFFAERPEGSVSTLKIQRTQQEDSAVYLCASSFDRYQETQYFGPGTRLLVL.

The gene calls are TRBV2 and TRBJ2-1; the match to TRBD1 covers 9 bases. Germline V gene data show CDR1 as SNHLY and CDR2 as FYNNEI. This CDR3 region has 16 residues. The ends lost 6 bases at V and 8 bases at J; junction bases unmatched: 14. The CDR3 region has the DNA TGTGCCAGCAGCGAACTCGGACAGGGGAGTCGCGATGAGCAGTTCTTC. This translates into CASSELGQGSRDEQFF.

Here the CDR3 DNA reads TGTGCCAGCAGCTTGGGCGGCAGTCTAAACGAGCAGTACTTC. This gives the protein CASSLGGSLNEQYF. The chain links TRBV5-6 to TRBJ2-7; D is ambiguous. V was shortened by 0 bases and J by 5 bases, with 12 bases between the two germline ends. Germline V CDR1 and CDR2: SGHDT, YYEEEE. The CDR3 consists of 14 residues.

The chain combines TRBV7-2 with TRBJ2-3, with 16 nucleotides matching TRBD2. This CDR3 contains 17 residues. Trimming cost V 5 bases and J 5 bases; bases outside gene matches: 7. Germline CDR1 and CDR2: SGHTA and FQGNSA. CDR3 in amino acids: CASSPGTSGGARDTQYF. CDR3 nucleotides: TGTGCCAGCAGCCCGGGGACTAGCGGGGGGGCGAGAGATACGCAGTATTTT.

This rearrangement joins TRBV5-1 to TRBJ2-2; 7 bases are a match to TRBD1. The CDR3 totals 15 residues. J was trimmed by 4 bases and V by 2 bases; bases with no gene match: 5. Germline V gene sequence: CDR1 SGHRS, CDR2 YFSETQ. The CDR3 loop reads CASSFGQGVTGELFF. The CDR3 DNA follows: TGCGCCAGCAGCTTCGGGCAGGGGGTCACCGGGGAGCTGTTTTTT.

The chain uses TRBV6-2 or TRBV6-3 and TRBJ2-5; TRBD2 is a possible D gene (6 bases). This CDR3 has 12 residues. Trimming shortened V by 4 bases and J by 7 bases, and 10 bases separated the two germline ends. In germline, CDR1 is MNHEY, CDR2 SVGEGT. The CDR3 DNA is TGTGCCAGCAGTTCAAGGGGAGGGACCCAGTACTTC. Its translation: CASSSRGGTQYF.

Regarding this clone: At one boundary the junction diverges from the germline segment, which might be a read error. This chain links TRBV10-3 with TRBJ1-2, with a tentative D call TRBD1 (5 bases). Germline values: CDR1 ENHRY, CDR2 SYGVKD. The CDR3 is 14 amino acids. The CDR3 loop is CAVSEILLGDGYTF. The CDR3 nucleotides are TGTGCCGTCAGTGAGATTTTGTTAGGGGATGGCTACACCTTC.